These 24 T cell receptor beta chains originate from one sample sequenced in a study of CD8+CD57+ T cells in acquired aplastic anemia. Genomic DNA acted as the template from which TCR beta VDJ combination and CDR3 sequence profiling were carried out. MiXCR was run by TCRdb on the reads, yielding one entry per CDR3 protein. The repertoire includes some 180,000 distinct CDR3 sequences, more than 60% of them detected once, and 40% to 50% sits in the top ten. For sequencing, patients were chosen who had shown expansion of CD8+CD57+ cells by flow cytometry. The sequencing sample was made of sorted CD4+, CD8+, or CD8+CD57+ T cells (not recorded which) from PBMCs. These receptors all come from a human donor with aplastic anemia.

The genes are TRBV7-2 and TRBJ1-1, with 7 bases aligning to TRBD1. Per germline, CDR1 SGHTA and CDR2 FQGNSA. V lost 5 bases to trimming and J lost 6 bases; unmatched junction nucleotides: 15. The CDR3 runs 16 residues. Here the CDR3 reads CASSVAGTASVAEAFF. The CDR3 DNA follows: TGTGCCAGCAGCGTTGCCGGGACAGCCTCCGTAGCTGAAGCTTTCTTT.

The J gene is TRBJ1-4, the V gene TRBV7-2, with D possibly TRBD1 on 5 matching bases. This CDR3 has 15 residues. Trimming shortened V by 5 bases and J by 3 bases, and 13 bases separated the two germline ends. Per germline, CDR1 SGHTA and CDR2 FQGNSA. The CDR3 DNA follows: TGTGCCAGCAGCGGAAGTGCCAGGGCTAATGAAAAACTGTTTTTT. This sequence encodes CASSGSARANEKLFF.

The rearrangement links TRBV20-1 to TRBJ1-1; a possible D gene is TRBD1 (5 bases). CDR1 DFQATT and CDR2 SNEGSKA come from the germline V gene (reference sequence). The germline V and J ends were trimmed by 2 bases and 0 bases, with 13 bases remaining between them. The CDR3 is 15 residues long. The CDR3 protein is CSARPDSRMNTEAFF. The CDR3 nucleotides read TGCAGTGCTAGACCAGACAGCCGGATGAACACTGAAGCTTTCTTT.

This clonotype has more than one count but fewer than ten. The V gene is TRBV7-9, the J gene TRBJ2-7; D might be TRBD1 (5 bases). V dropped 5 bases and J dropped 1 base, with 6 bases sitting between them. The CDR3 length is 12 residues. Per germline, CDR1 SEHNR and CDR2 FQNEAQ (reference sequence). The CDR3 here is CASSPGSYEQYF. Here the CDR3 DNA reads TGTGCCAGCAGCCCAGGGTCCTACGAGCAGTACTTC.

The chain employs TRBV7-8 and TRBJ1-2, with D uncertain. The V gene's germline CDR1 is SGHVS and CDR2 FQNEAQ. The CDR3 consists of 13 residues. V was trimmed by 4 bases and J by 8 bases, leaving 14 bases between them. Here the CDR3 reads CASSSRVGIGYTF. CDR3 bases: TGTGCCAGCAGCTCCCGGGTGGGAATAGGCTACACCTTC.

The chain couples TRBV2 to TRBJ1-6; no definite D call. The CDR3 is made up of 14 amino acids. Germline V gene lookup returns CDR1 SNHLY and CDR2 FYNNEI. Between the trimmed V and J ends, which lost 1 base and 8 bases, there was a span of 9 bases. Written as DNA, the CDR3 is TGTGCCAGCAGTGAAGGTCTGGATTATTCACCCCTCCACTTT. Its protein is CASSEGLDYSPLHF.

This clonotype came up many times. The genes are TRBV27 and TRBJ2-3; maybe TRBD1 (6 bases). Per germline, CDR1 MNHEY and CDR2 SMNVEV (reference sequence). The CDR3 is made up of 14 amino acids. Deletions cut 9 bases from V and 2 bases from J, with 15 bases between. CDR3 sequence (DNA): TGTGCCAGTCGGCCGCAGGGGCACACAGATACGCAGTATTTT. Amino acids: CASRPQGHTDTQYF.

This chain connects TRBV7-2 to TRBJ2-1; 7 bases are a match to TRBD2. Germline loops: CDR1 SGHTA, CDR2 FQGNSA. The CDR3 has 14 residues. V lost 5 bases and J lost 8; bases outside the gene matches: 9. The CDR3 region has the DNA TGTGCCAGCAGCCTCCTTCAGCGGGAACATGAGCAGTTCTTC. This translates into CASSLLQREHEQFF.

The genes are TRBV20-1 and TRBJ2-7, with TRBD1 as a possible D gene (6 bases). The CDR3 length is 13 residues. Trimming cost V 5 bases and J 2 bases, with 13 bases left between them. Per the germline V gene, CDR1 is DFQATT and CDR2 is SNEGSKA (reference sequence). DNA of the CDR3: TGCAGTGCTGGTCCACAGGGACCCTACGAGCAGTACTTC. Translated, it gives CSAGPQGPYEQYF.

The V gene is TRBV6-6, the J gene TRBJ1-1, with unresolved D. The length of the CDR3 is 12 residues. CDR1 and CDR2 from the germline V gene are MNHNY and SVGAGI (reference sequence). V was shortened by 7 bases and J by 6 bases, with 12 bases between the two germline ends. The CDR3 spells CASTKEGSEAFF. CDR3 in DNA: TGTGCCAGCACCAAGGAAGGGTCTGAAGCTTTCTTT.

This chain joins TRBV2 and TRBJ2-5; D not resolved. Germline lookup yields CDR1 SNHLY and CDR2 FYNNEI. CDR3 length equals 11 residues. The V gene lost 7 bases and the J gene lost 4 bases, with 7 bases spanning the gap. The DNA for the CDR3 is TGTGCCAGCACCGACCGAGAGACCCAGTACTTC. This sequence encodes CASTDRETQYF. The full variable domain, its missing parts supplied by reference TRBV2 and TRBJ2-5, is EPEVTQTPSHQVTQMGQEVILRCVPISNHLYFYWYRQILGQKVEFLVSFYNNEISEKSEIFDDQFSVERPDGSNFTLKIRSTKLEDSAMYFCASTDRETQYFGPGTRLLVL.

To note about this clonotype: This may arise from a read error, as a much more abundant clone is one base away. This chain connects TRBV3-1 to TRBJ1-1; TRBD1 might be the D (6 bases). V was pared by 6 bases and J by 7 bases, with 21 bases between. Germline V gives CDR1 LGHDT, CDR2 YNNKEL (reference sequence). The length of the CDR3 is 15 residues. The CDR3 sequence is CASRGSLIRDNEAFF. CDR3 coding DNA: TGTGCCAGCAGGGGAAGTCTCATCAGGGACAATGAAGCTTTCTTT. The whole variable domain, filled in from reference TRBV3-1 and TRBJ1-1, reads DTAVSQTPKYLVTQMGNDKSIKCEQNLGHDTMYWYKQDSKKFLKIMFSYNNKELIINETVPNRFSPKSPDKAHLNLHINSLELGDSAVYFCASRGSLIRDNEAFFGQGTRLTVV.

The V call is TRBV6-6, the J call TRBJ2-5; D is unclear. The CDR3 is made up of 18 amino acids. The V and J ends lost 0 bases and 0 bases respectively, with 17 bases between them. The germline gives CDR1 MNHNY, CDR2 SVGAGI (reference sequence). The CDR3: CASSYSKWGSYHQETQYF. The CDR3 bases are TGTGCCAGCAGTTACTCGAAATGGGGTTCGTATCACCAAGAGACCCAGTACTTC.

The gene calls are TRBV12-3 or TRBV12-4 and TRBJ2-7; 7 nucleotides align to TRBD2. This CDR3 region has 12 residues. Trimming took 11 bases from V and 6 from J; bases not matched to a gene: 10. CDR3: CALSLPGGEQYF. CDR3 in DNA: TGTGCCCTATCTCTCCCGGGGGGCGAGCAGTACTTC.

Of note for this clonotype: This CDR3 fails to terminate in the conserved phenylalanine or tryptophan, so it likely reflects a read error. CDR3 bases: TGTGCCAGCAGCTTAAACGGACAGGGCGGTTCACCCCTCCACCTT. It translates to CASSLNGQGGSPLHL. This chain joins TRBV7-8 and TRBJ1-6; 8 bases line up with TRBD1. The CDR3 spans 15 residues. The J segment lost 9 bases and the V segment lost 2 bases, leaving 6 bases of the junction unmatched. Germline CDR1 reads SGHVS; CDR2 reads FQNEAQ.

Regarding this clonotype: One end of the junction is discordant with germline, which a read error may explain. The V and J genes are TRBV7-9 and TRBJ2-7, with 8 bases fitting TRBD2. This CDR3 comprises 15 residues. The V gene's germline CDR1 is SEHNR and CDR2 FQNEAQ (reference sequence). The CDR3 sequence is CASSLKAGEAYGQYF. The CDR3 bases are TGTGCCAGCAGCTTAAAAGCGGGGGAGGCCTACGGGCAGTACTTC.

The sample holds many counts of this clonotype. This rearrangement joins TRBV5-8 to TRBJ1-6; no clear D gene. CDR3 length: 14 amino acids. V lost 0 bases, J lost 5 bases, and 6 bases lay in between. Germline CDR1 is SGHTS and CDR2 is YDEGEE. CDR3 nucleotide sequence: TGTGCCAGCAGCTTGGCCGGGGATAATTCACCCCTCCACTTT. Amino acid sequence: CASSLAGDNSPLHF.

The CDR3 protein is CAISESQRGDQPQHF. In DNA form, the CDR3 reads TGTGCCATCAGTGAGTCCCAAAGGGGCGATCAGCCCCAGCATTTT. This sequence joins TRBV10-3 and TRBJ1-5, with D perhaps TRBD1 (5 bases). The CDR3 runs 15 residues. Germline V gene sequence: CDR1 ENHRY, CDR2 SYGVKD. Trimming cost V 0 bases and J 5 bases, with 11 bases left between them.

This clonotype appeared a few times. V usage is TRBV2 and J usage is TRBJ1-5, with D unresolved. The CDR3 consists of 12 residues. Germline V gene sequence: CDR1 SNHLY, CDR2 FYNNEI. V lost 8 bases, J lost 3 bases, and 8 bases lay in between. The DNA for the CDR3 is TGTGCCAGCGAGCAGGCCAATCAGCCCCAGCATTTT. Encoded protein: CASEQANQPQHF.

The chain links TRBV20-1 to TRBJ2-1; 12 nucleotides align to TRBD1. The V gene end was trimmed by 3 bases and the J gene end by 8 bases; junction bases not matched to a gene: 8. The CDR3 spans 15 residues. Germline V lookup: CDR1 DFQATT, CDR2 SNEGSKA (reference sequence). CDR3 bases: TGCAGTGCTAGCCCTCCGGGACAGGGGGCAGATGAGCAGTTCTTC. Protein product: CSASPPGQGADEQFF.

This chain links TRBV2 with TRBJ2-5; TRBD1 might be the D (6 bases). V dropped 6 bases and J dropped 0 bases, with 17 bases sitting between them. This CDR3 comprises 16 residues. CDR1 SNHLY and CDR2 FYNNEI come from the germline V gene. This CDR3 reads CASSGPGEKYQETQYF. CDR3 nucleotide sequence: TGTGCCAGCAGCGGCCCAGGGGAAAAGTACCAAGAGACCCAGTACTTC.

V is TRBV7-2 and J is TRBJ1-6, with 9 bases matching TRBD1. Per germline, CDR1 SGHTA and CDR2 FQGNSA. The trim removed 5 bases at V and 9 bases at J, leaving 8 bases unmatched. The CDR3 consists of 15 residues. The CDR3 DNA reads TGTGCCAGCAGCCCCCCCGGGACAGGGAGTTCACCCCTCCACTTT. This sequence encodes CASSPPGTGSSPLHF. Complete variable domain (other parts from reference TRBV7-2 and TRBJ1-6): GAGVSQSPSNKVTEKGKDVELRCDPISGHTALYWYRQSLGQGLEFLIYFQGNSAPDKSGLPSDRFSAERTGGSVSTLTIQRTQQEDSAVYLCASSPPGTGSSPLHFGNGTRLTVT.

In DNA form, the CDR3 reads TGCGCCAGCAGCTTGGGAGTAATGCAGCCCCAGCATTTT. Amino acid sequence: CASSLGVMQPQHF. The chain couples TRBV5-1 to TRBJ1-5, with D unclear. The germline V and J ends were trimmed by 0 bases and 7 bases, with 8 bases remaining between them. Per the germline V gene, CDR1 is SGHRS and CDR2 is YFSETQ. This CDR3 has 13 residues.

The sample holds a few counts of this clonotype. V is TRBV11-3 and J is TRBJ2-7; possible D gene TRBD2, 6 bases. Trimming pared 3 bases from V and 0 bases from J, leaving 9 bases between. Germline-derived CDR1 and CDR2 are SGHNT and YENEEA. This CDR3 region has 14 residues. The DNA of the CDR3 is TGTGCCAGCAGCTTTGGGCGGGACTCCTACGAGCAGTACTTC. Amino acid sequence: CASSFGRDSYEQYF. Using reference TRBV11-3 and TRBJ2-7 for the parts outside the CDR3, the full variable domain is EAGVVQSPRYKIIEKKQPVAFWCNPISGHNTLYWYLQNLGQGPELLIRYENEEAVDDSQLPKDRFSAERLKGVDSTLKIQPAELGDSAVYLCASSFGRDSYEQYFGPGTRLTVT.